This T cell receptor (beta chain) was identified during a study of blood T cell repertoires in COVID-19. Study-wide context: Italy, Spain and the United States were the sources of the convalescent and acute COVID-19 samples.

The V end was cut by 4 bases, the J end by 7 bases, with 15 bases between. CDR1 and CDR2 (germline): SGHRS, YFSETQ. This CDR3 spans 15 amino acids. Method: immunoSEQ multiplex PCR; TCRdb's copy keeps in-frame clones and lacks some. Of about 75,000 clones listed, around 90% are singletons. The sequence derives from a human donor in a cohort sampled during active COVID-19. Sequenced sample: peripheral blood. The V and J genes are TRBV5-1 and TRBJ1-6; maybe TRBD1 (6 bases). CDR3 protein: CASSLQDSQNSPLHF. CDR3 nucleotide sequence: TGCGCCAGCAGCCTCCAGGACAGCCAAAATTCACCCCTCCACTTT. Filled out from reference TRBV5-1 and TRBJ1-6, the complete variable domain reads KAGVTQTPRYLIKTRGQQVTLSCSPISGHRSVSWYQQTPGQGLQFLFEYFSETQRNKGNFPGRFSGRQFSNSRSEMNVSTLELGDSALYLCASSLQDSQNSPLHFGNGTRLTVT.